This TCR beta chain was obtained from a study of blood T cell repertoires in COVID-19. Study summary: Some COVID-19 samples were acute and others convalescent; all came from the United States, Italy and Spain.

In the original processing: Cell counts per sample came from amplifying reference gene primers. The protocol was immunoSEQ multiplex PCR, while the TCRdb copy is restricted to in-frame clones and leaves out a portion. V and J calls and clone size are those listed in that table; D and trimming were worked out from the DNA. The repertoire includes about 230,000 clones, about 91% of them detected once, and roughly 2.3% sits in the top ten. The cohort comprised adults aged roughly 18 to 95 years residing in 20 to 30 US areas. Germline V gene sequence: CDR1 MNHEY, CDR2 SMNVEV (reference sequence). This CDR3 contains 13 residues. Trimming removed 4 bases at V and 7 bases at J, with 11 bases between.

This receptor was taken from a woman in her 40s with acute COVID-19. The genes are TRBV27 and TRBJ1-5; a weak D match, TRBD1 (6 bases). The specimen was PBMCs or T cells enriched from blood (not recorded which). The CDR3 DNA reads as TGTGCCAGCAGTTCCACAGGGTTACAGCCCCAGCATTTT. Its protein is CASSSTGLQPQHF.